The TCR beta chain under discussion was sequenced for a study of shared clonotypes between healthy human individuals. Germline CDR1 is LGHNA and CDR2 is YSLEER. J was trimmed by 4 bases and V by 4 bases; bases with no gene match: 5. The length of the CDR3 is 15 residues. Naive CD8 cells were CD45RO-negative, positively selected for CCR7, excluding terminally differentiated effector memory CD45RA+ cells. In this sample, this clone turned up once. The method was immunoSEQ multiplex PCR; TCRdb's version includes in-frame clones alone and lacks a portion of them. This table holds some 2.1 million clones, roughly 93% found once.

Material for sequencing was naive CD8+ T cells from PBMCs. This chain links TRBV4-3 with TRBJ2-5; 11 nucleotides line up with TRBD2. This TCR derives from a man younger than 35 in good health. Some clones in this sample may be carry-over from other donors' samples. Written as DNA, the CDR3 is TGCGCCAGCAGCCGCCTCCTAGCGGGAGGAGAGACCCAGTACTTC. Its translation: CASSRLLAGGETQYF.